The present entry profiles one TCR beta chain with its context. TCRdb's copy holds only in-frame clones and misses some; the assay was immunoSEQ multiplex PCR. This sample has under 150,000 clones, with about 83% found just once. The V end was cut by 7 bases, the J end by 9 bases, with 10 bases between. CDR1 is MNHEY and CDR2 is SVGAGI in the germline V gene. The CDR3 is 12 amino acids. Separate from the approximately 670-subject first cohort, the approximately 130-subject validation cohort was the one that the donors belonged to. The data stem from a study of cytomegalovirus exposure and HLA in healthy donors.

Specimen: PBMCs. The TCR sequence derives from a woman aged 30 to 39 in good health and CMV-seronegative. The chain has TRBV6-5 and TRBJ1-6, with D possibly TRBD1 on 5 matching bases. Here the CDR3 DNA reads TGTGCCAGCACTAGGAGGGGTTCACCCCTCCACTTT. This codes for CASTRRGSPLHF.